This entry lists 27 T cell receptor beta chains sequenced from one sample in a study of T-cell memory formation after mild COVID-19. MiXCR, run by TCRdb on the 5' RACE reads, gives a single entry per CDR3 protein. The sample holds hundreds of thousands of distinct CDR3 sequences, 15% to 19% seen once. The sequenced material came from PBMCs or a T cell subset sorted from them (not recorded which). All receptors derive from an adult woman who had mild COVID-19 (a few samples of this study predate the infection). Cell type and time point are not known.

This clonotype turned up a few times. The CDR3 reads CASSPFSRRGNSGEQYF. CDR3 nucleotides: TGTGCCAGCAGCCCTTTCTCGAGACGGGGAAATTCGGGCGAGCAGTACTTC. This chain connects TRBV6-2 or TRBV6-3 to TRBJ2-7; D may be TRBD2 (5 bases). Germline V lookup: CDR1 MNHEY, CDR2 SVGEGT. The CDR3 sequence is 17 residues long. V was trimmed by 6 bases and J by 6 bases, leaving 27 bases between them.

This clonotype was detected many times. The chain links TRBV29-1 to TRBJ1-1; D may be TRBD1 (6 bases). Germline V gives CDR1 SQVTM, CDR2 ANQGSEA. Trimming stripped 8 bases from V and 4 bases from J, with 17 bases between. The CDR3 spans 13 residues. CDR3 nucleotides: TGCAGCCTTTCGGACAGTCGGTTCACTGAAGCTTTCTTT. Translation: CSLSDSRFTEAFF.

This clonotype was found a few times. V usage is TRBV4-2 and J usage is TRBJ2-7; D gene uncertain. Germline-derived CDR1 and CDR2 are LGHNA and YNFKEQ. The CDR3 is 14 residues long. V shed 1 base and J shed 2 bases, with 9 bases lying between them. The CDR3 sequence is CASSQGQRAYEQYF. DNA of the CDR3: TGTGCCAGCAGCCAAGGGCAAAGGGCCTACGAGCAGTACTTC.

The rearrangement links TRBV12-3 or TRBV12-4 to TRBJ1-5; 7 bases line up with TRBD1. The CDR3 is made up of 15 amino acids. The V segment lost 5 bases and the J segment 7 bases; nucleotides outside the gene matches: 11. The CDR3, as DNA: TGTGCCAGCAGTCTGGGGACAGAGGGAACACAGCCCCAGCATTTT. Protein product: CASSLGTEGTQPQHF.

A few counts support this clonotype. A junction end diverges from the germline sequence, so it may reflect a read error. The genes are TRBV11-2 and TRBJ1-2; D unclear. Germline lookup yields CDR1 SGHAT and CDR2 FQNNGV. The CDR3 covers 14 residues. The CDR3 bases are TGTGCCAGCAGCCTAGGGCGGGCTAACTATGGCTACTCCTTC. The encoded protein is CASSLGRANYGYSF.

This chain joins TRBV12-3 or TRBV12-4 and TRBJ2-1; D may be TRBD1 (6 bases). The CDR3 covers 13 residues. The V end was cut by 6 bases, the J end by 6 bases, with 12 bases between. The CDR3 region is CASRATGTNEQFF. In DNA, the CDR3 is TGTGCCAGCAGAGCCACAGGGACCAATGAGCAGTTCTTC.

This clonotype was seen repeatedly, ten times or more. The chain employs TRBV7-2 and TRBJ2-3; D might be TRBD2 (6 bases). Deletions cut 5 bases from V and 3 bases from J, with 21 bases between. The CDR3 runs to 17 residues. Germline values: CDR1 SGHTA, CDR2 FQGNSA. The CDR3 loop is CASSHPGGGGKTDTQYF. CDR3 sequence (DNA): TGTGCCAGCAGCCATCCTGGCGGAGGCGGGAAGACAGATACGCAGTATTTT.

This clonotype was seen a few times. This rearrangement joins TRBV11-3 to TRBJ2-3; TRBD2 agrees at 7 bases. V trimming: 0 bases; J trimming: 8 bases; junction bases outside the gene matches: 5. This CDR3 region has 14 residues. Germline V gene sequence: CDR1 SGHNT, CDR2 YENEEA. For the CDR3, the DNA is TGTGCCAGCAGCTTAGAGTGGGCGGGAGCTACGCAGTATTTT. Amino acids: CASSLEWAGATQYF.

The V and J genes are TRBV12-3 or TRBV12-4 and TRBJ1-4; D not resolved. The CDR3 totals 12 residues. V was pared by 7 bases and J by 7 bases, with 10 bases between. The CDR3 protein is CASNRWSEKLFF. The CDR3 coding sequence is TGTGCCAGCAACCGGTGGAGTGAAAAACTGTTTTTT.

This clonotype has a count of ten or more. V gene TRBV5-1 combines with J gene TRBJ1-1, with D maybe TRBD1 (6 bases). The length of the CDR3 is 16 residues. The germline V gene encodes CDR1 SGHRS and CDR2 YFSETQ. V shed 4 bases and J shed 0 bases, with 16 bases lying between them. The DNA for the CDR3 is TGCGCCAGCAGCCCCGGACAGCGGGTATTGAACACTGAAGCTTTCTTT. Translating it yields CASSPGQRVLNTEAFF.

V is TRBV7-6 and J is TRBJ2-1, with D possibly matching TRBD2 (7 bases). The CDR3 is 12 residues long. V was shortened by 6 bases and J by 10 bases, with 13 bases between the two germline ends. Germline V gives CDR1 SGHVS, CDR2 FNYEAQ. The CDR3, as DNA: TGTGCCAGCAGGGGGGGGCGGGACGAGCAGTTCTTC. This sequence encodes CASRGGRDEQFF. Complete variable domain (other parts from reference TRBV7-6 and TRBJ2-1): GAGVSQSPRYKVTKRGQDVALRCDPISGHVSLYWYRQALGQGPEFLTYFNYEAQQDKSGLPNDRFSAERPEGSISTLTIQRTEQRDSAMYRCASRGGRDEQFFGPGTRLTVL.

This clonotype was counted a few times. This chain joins TRBV9 and TRBJ2-1, with TRBD2 matching 14 bases. CDR1 and CDR2 from the germline V gene are SGDLS and YYNGEE. The length of the CDR3 is 16 residues. V shed 1 base and J 10 bases; nucleotides not matched to a gene: 7. The CDR3 protein is CASSVTPGLAGDEQFF. CDR3 DNA: TGTGCCAGCAGCGTAACCCCGGGACTAGCGGGAGACGAGCAGTTCTTC.

This chain uses TRBV25-1 with TRBJ2-1; 10 nucleotides line up with TRBD2. Germline trimming cut 1 base from V and 4 bases from J; bases unmatched to any gene: 4. The germline CDR1 and CDR2 sequences are MGHDK and SYGVNS. The CDR3 covers 16 residues. For the CDR3, the DNA is TGTGCCAGCAGTGAATTAGCGGGAGGCCATTACAATGAGCAGTTCTTC. This translates into CASSELAGGHYNEQFF.

This chain links TRBV9 with TRBJ2-6, with D maybe TRBD1 (6 bases). The length of the CDR3 is 16 residues. V lost 5 bases and J lost 2, with 14 bases in between. Germline lookup yields CDR1 SGDLS and CDR2 YYNGEE. The CDR3 loop is CASSLGAGTGANVLTF. Here the CDR3 DNA reads TGTGCCAGCAGTCTGGGGGCTGGGACTGGGGCCAACGTCCTGACTTTC.

The rearrangement links TRBV20-1 to TRBJ2-3; 7 bases match TRBD2. The V and J ends lost 3 bases and 0 bases, in that order; junction bases with no gene match: 3. Germline values: CDR1 DFQATT, CDR2 SNEGSKA (reference sequence). The CDR3 extends over 14 amino acids. Written as DNA, the CDR3 is TGCAGTGCTAGGATAGCGGGTAGCACAGATACGCAGTATTTT. Translation: CSARIAGSTDTQYF.

This clonotype was detected ten times or more. CDR3 region: CASSDQGEKLFF. The CDR3 DNA follows: TGTGCCAGCAGTGATCAGGGCGAAAAACTGTTTTTT. The chain recombines TRBV2 with TRBJ1-4; maybe TRBD1 (5 bases). The germline V gene encodes CDR1 SNHLY and CDR2 FYNNEI. The CDR3 totals 12 residues. The germline V and J ends were trimmed by 3 bases and 8 bases, with 7 bases remaining between them.

The CDR3 region has the DNA TGCGCCAGCAGCCTAGGACAGACAGATACGCAGTATTTT. This codes for CASSLGQTDTQYF. The gene calls are TRBV5-1 and TRBJ2-3; D is possibly TRBD1 (6 bases). The CDR3 is made up of 13 amino acids. Germline values: CDR1 SGHRS, CDR2 YFSETQ. Deletions cut 4 bases from V and 3 bases from J, with 9 bases between.

The chain joins TRBV5-1 to TRBJ2-6; D possibly corresponds to TRBD2 (6 bases). The CDR3 has 16 amino acids. Trimming stripped 1 base from V and 2 bases from J, with 10 bases between. Germline CDR1 SGHRS, CDR2 YFSETQ. The CDR3 loop is CASSLPWGAGANVLTF. The CDR3, as DNA: TGCGCCAGCAGCTTGCCCTGGGGGGCTGGGGCCAACGTCCTGACTTTC.

This clonotype was recorded at least ten times. The chain has TRBV3-1 and TRBJ2-7; 10 bases map to TRBD2. V trimming: 2 bases; J trimming: 0 bases; junction bases outside the gene matches: 7. CDR1 and CDR2 from the germline V gene are LGHDT and YNNKEL (reference sequence). The CDR3 is made up of 17 amino acids. The CDR3 loop is CASSQNSGGPNSYEQYF. The CDR3 bases are TGTGCCAGCAGCCAAAATAGCGGGGGGCCCAACTCCTACGAGCAGTACTTC.

This chain links TRBV18 with TRBJ2-3, with D possibly TRBD2 on 5 matching bases. The germline V and J ends were trimmed by 1 base and 1 base, with 12 bases remaining between them. The germline V gene has CDR1 KGHSH and CDR2 LQKENI. The CDR3 covers 16 residues. CDR3 residues: CASSPQRGIGTDTQYF. CDR3 DNA sequence: TGTGCCAGCTCACCACAGCGAGGGATTGGCACAGATACGCAGTATTTT.

This chain connects TRBV7-9 to TRBJ1-4; D perhaps matches TRBD1 (5 bases). Trimming pared 1 base from V and 3 bases from J, leaving 6 bases between. This CDR3 spans 14 amino acids. Germline CDR1 SEHNR, CDR2 FQNEAQ (reference sequence). The CDR3 protein is CASSLGQSNEKLFF. CDR3 coding DNA: TGTGCCAGCAGCTTAGGACAGTCTAATGAAAAACTGTTTTTT.

The chain links TRBV7-9 to TRBJ1-2; maybe TRBD1 (5 bases). Germline V gene data show CDR1 as SEHNR and CDR2 as FQNEAQ (reference sequence). Trimming shortened V by 0 bases and J by 6 bases, and 8 bases separated the two germline ends. CDR3 length equals 13 residues. In DNA, the CDR3 is TGTGCCAGCAGCTTAGCAGGGGAACATGGCTACACCTTC. Its translation is CASSLAGEHGYTF. The full variable domain, completed using reference TRBV7-9 and TRBJ1-2, is DTGVSQNPRHKITKRGQNVTFRCDPISEHNRLYWYRQTLGQGPEFLTYFQNEAQLEKSRLLSDRFSAERPKGSFSTLEIQRTEQGDSAMYLCASSLAGEHGYTFGSGTRLTVV.

This clonotype was counted between two and nine times. The chain joins TRBV3-1 to TRBJ1-1; D is possibly TRBD1 (5 bases). Trimming removed 4 bases at V and 4 bases at J, with 13 bases between. The CDR3 is 14 amino acids. The germline V gene encodes CDR1 LGHDT and CDR2 YNNKEL (reference sequence). The CDR3 here is CASSLTGQSTEAFF. CDR3 DNA: TGTGCCAGCAGCCTTACAGGTCAGAGCACTGAAGCTTTCTTT.

The rearrangement links TRBV14 to TRBJ1-2; weak D call: TRBD1 (5 bases). This CDR3 region has 12 residues. V shed 6 bases and J shed 4 bases, with 9 bases lying between them. Germline V gives CDR1 SGHDN, CDR2 FVKESK. CDR3 residues: CASRETGYGYTF. The CDR3 DNA reads as TGTGCCAGCAGGGAAACAGGCTATGGCTACACCTTC.

This clonotype was observed many times. The chain combines TRBV7-9 with TRBJ2-1, with TRBD1 matching over 9 bases. With V trimmed by 4 bases and J by 9 bases, 7 bases remained unmatched. From germline, CDR1 is SEHNR and CDR2 FQNEAQ (reference sequence). This CDR3 contains 14 residues. The CDR3 spells CASSSAGTGSEQFF. The CDR3 DNA reads TGTGCCAGCAGCTCAGCCGGGACAGGGAGTGAGCAGTTCTTC.

The rearrangement joins TRBV6-5 to TRBJ2-1; 10 bases line up with TRBD1. V shed 6 bases, J shed 7 bases, and the junction held 9 bases outside the gene matches. The V gene's germline CDR1 is MNHEY and CDR2 SVGAGI. This CDR3 has 15 amino acids. The DNA of the CDR3 is TGTGCCAGCAGCCCCCCGGGACAGGGGAGGAATGAGCAGTTCTTC. Amino acid sequence: CASSPPGQGRNEQFF.

This clonotype has just a few counts. The chain links TRBV19 to TRBJ2-1; 11 bases agree with TRBD2. Unmatched junction bases numbered 5, after V lost 4 bases and J lost 6 bases. The CDR3 spans 15 residues. CDR1 is LNHDA, CDR2 SQIVND, per germline (reference sequence). For the CDR3, the DNA is TGTGCCAGTAGTACACTAGCGGGAGTTGGCAATGAGCAGTTCTTC. As protein: CASSTLAGVGNEQFF.